A single sample is the source of the 29 T cell receptor beta chains below, sequenced in a study of cytomegalovirus exposure and HLA in healthy donors (dated by TCRdb to the late 2010s). The library was built by means of the immunoSEQ multiplex PCR assay. A mixture of 60 forward primers for TCR Vbeta segments and 13 reverse primers for TCR Jbeta segments was used in the multiplex PCR. Held by TCRdb, this immuneACCESS table contains in-frame sequences only and omits some clones. Under half of the omission traces to an unresolved V gene where checked; the cause of the rest is unknown. Counted in this sample were 100,000 to 150,000 clones; more than 8% of them appeared once. Of the sample, under 5.5% falls within the top ten clones. Sequenced sample: PBMCs. These receptor sequences come from a middle-aged man in good health and CMV-seronegative.

The gene calls are TRBV13 and TRBJ2-1; D possibly corresponds to TRBD1 (6 bases). This CDR3 has 16 amino acids. The V end lost 4 bases, the J end lost 3 bases, and 16 bases lay between the germline ends. CDR1 and CDR2 (germline): PRHDT, FYEKMQ (reference sequence). CDR3 sequence: CASSSSGEPLYNEQFF. The CDR3 nucleotides read TGTGCCAGCAGCTCCTCAGGGGAGCCGCTCTACAATGAGCAGTTCTTC.

This clone was recorded a few times. The chain is built from TRBV4-3 and TRBJ1-6, with TRBD1 matching 9 bases. Trimming took 0 bases from V and 9 from J; bases not matched to a gene: 6. Germline CDR1 reads LGHNA; CDR2 reads YSLEER. This CDR3 is 16 amino acids long. The CDR3 coding sequence is TGCGCCAGCAGCCAAGATTGGGACAGGGAGGGTTCACCCCTCCACTTT. Protein sequence: CASSQDWDREGSPLHF.

This clone was seen a few times. The chain combines TRBV6-5 with TRBJ2-3; the match to TRBD2 covers 9 bases. The CDR3 contains 14 residues. Looked up from germline, CDR1 is MNHEY and CDR2 is SVGAGI. The V and J ends lost 4 bases and 2 bases, in that order; junction bases with no gene match: 1. The DNA of the CDR3 is TGTGCCAGCAGTTTAGCGGGAGTCACAGATACGCAGTATTTT. Translated, it gives CASSLAGVTDTQYF.

The chain has TRBV7-9 and TRBJ1-2; no clear D gene. The CDR3 is 11 amino acids. V shed 0 bases and J shed 8 bases, with 4 bases lying between them. CDR1 is SEHNR and CDR2 is FQNEAQ in the germline V gene (reference sequence). The CDR3 sequence: CASSLAEGYTF. In DNA form, the CDR3 reads TGTGCCAGCAGCTTAGCCGAGGGCTACACCTTC.

There are a few counts of this clone. This chain uses TRBV4-1 with TRBJ2-7; D possibly corresponds to TRBD1 (7 bases). In germline, CDR1 is MGHRA, CDR2 YSYEKL. V was clipped by 4 bases and J by 1 base, with 20 bases between them. The CDR3 is made up of 17 amino acids. The CDR3, as DNA: TGCGCCAGCAGCCCTTCGGGGGCGACAGGGCGATCCTACGAGCAGTACTTC. It specifies CASSPSGATGRSYEQYF.

This clone was seen more than once but under ten times. Other DNA variants within this sample encode the same CDR3. V gene TRBV19 combines with J gene TRBJ1-5; the D is unclear. With 5 bases removed from V and 2 bases from J, the gap between germline ends came to 7 bases. Germline V lookup: CDR1 LNHDA, CDR2 SQIVND (reference sequence). CDR3 length: 13 residues. The CDR3 DNA reads as TGTGCCAGTAGTCCCGGGGGCAATCAGCCCCAGCATTTT. Its protein is CASSPGGNQPQHF.

This clone has more than one count but fewer than ten. V usage is TRBV5-1 and J usage is TRBJ1-3; possible D gene TRBD1, 6 bases. Per germline, CDR1 SGHRS and CDR2 YFSETQ. V lost 4 bases and J 1 base, leaving 9 bases between the germline ends. This CDR3 has 14 amino acids. The CDR3 is CASSVQGSGNTIYF. The CDR3 DNA reads TGCGCCAGCAGCGTACAGGGATCTGGAAACACCATATATTTT.

The chain carries TRBV19 and TRBJ2-4; no definite D call. Deletions cut 4 bases from V and 0 bases from J, with 4 bases between. Germline V gene data show CDR1 as LNHDA and CDR2 as SQIVND (reference sequence). This CDR3 is 13 amino acids long. CDR3 coding DNA: TGTGCCAGTAGTACCGGAGCCAAAAACATTCAGTACTTC. The encoded protein is CASSTGAKNIQYF.

The CDR3 region has the DNA TGTGCCAGCAGCGTCGAGCTGGGGCCCTACAATGAGCAGTTCTTC. It specifies CASSVELGPYNEQFF. The genes are TRBV11-2 and TRBJ2-1; tentative D call: TRBD1 (5 bases). This CDR3 is built from 15 residues. Germline V gene lookup returns CDR1 SGHAT and CDR2 FQNNGV. V lost 5 bases, J lost 2 bases, and 13 bases lay in between.

This sequence joins TRBV4-2 and TRBJ1-6; perhaps TRBD1 as D (6 bases). The germline CDR1 and CDR2 sequences are LGHNA and YNFKEQ. V lost 0 bases and J 7 bases, leaving 10 bases between the germline ends. This CDR3 has 15 amino acids. This CDR3 reads CASSQDRGRNSPLHF. The CDR3 DNA follows: TGTGCCAGCAGCCAAGATAGGGGGAGAAATTCACCCCTCCACTTT.

The table lists this clone with a few counts. The gene calls are TRBV4-1 and TRBJ2-7, with a weak D call TRBD2 (5 bases). V lost 4 bases to trimming and J lost 3 bases, with 16 bases between them. CDR1 is MGHRA and CDR2 is YSYEKL in the germline V gene. The CDR3 contains 15 residues. DNA of the CDR3: TGCGCCAGCAGCCGGGGAGTTGGTCCGGTCTACGAGCAGTACTTC. It codes for CASSRGVGPVYEQYF.

This clone was seen a handful of times. The rearrangement uses TRBV5-1 and TRBJ1-5; no clear D gene. V lost 2 bases and J lost 0, with 9 bases in between. Germline CDR1 SGHRS, CDR2 YFSETQ. The CDR3 is 15 residues long. Here the CDR3 DNA reads TGCGCCAGCAGCTTAACGGGTTCTAGCAATCAGCCCCAGCATTTT. It yields the protein CASSLTGSSNQPQHF.

The DNA of the CDR3 is TGTGCCCGAGACTTGGACACCTATGGCTACACCTTC. Protein sequence: CARDLDTYGYTF. This chain links TRBV2 with TRBJ1-2; D is perhaps TRBD1 (5 bases). V was cut by 11 bases and J by 4 bases, with 14 bases left in between. The CDR3 is 12 amino acids. Per germline, CDR1 SNHLY and CDR2 FYNNEI. The full variable domain, its missing parts supplied by reference TRBV2 and TRBJ1-2, is EPEVTQTPSHQVTQMGQEVILRCVPISNHLYFYWYRQILGQKVEFLVSFYNNEISEKSEIFDDQFSVERPDGSNFTLKIRSTKLEDSAMYFCARDLDTYGYTFGSGTRLTVV.

A few counts support this clone. This rearrangement joins TRBV5-4 to TRBJ2-4, with 7 bases lining up with TRBD2. The CDR3 extends over 15 amino acids. CDR1 is SGHNT, CDR2 YYREEE, per germline (reference sequence). The trim removed 4 bases at V and 7 bases at J, leaving 11 bases unmatched. CDR3 region: CASSPGLWAGNIQYF. CDR3 coding DNA: TGTGCCAGCAGCCCGGGACTATGGGCAGGGAACATTCAGTACTTC. Variable domain in full (rest from reference TRBV5-4 and TRBJ2-4): ETGVTQSPTHLIKTRGQQVTLRCSSQSGHNTVSWYQQALGQGPQFIFQYYREEENGRGNFPPRFSGLQFPNYSSELNVNALELDDSALYLCASSPGLWAGNIQYFGAGTRLSVL.

The V gene is TRBV7-3, the J gene TRBJ1-1; 8 positions agree with TRBD1. This CDR3 contains 15 residues. Germline loops: CDR1 SGHTA, CDR2 FQGTGA. V dropped 2 bases and J dropped 5; count of bases not matched to a gene: 7. The CDR3 DNA follows: TGTGCCAGCAGCTTAGCGGGCAGGGGGCTAACTGAAGCTTTCTTT. This gives the protein CASSLAGRGLTEAFF. The full variable domain, completed using reference TRBV7-3 and TRBJ1-1, is GAGVSQTPSNKVTEKGKYVELRCDPISGHTALYWYRQSLGQGPEFLIYFQGTGAADDSGLPNDRFFAVRPEGSVSTLKIQRTERGDSAVYLCASSLAGRGLTEAFFGQGTRLTVV.

This clone was recorded a few times. One end of the junction does not line up with germline, which may come from a read error. The rearrangement uses TRBV5-4 and TRBJ1-2; D perhaps matches TRBD1 (5 bases). CDR3 length: 15 residues. The V gene's germline CDR1 is SGHNT and CDR2 YYREEE (reference sequence). Written as DNA, the CDR3 is TGTGCCAGCAGCTTGAGAGGGGACTACGGTTATGGCTACCCCTTC. It is translated as CASSLRGDYGYGYPF.

This clone was picked up a small number of times. CDR3 sequence: CASSFGRGYEQYF. The CDR3 DNA reads as TGTGCCAGCAGTTTCGGCAGGGGCTACGAGCAGTACTTC. V gene TRBV28 combines with J gene TRBJ2-7; D is perhaps TRBD1 (6 bases). V lost 3 bases to trimming and J lost 3 bases, with 9 bases between them. The length of the CDR3 is 13 residues. The germline V gene encodes CDR1 MDHEN and CDR2 SYDVKM.

The gene calls are TRBV6-5 and TRBJ2-5, with D hard to call. V was trimmed by 6 bases and J by 7 bases, leaving 15 bases between them. Germline CDR1 and CDR2: MNHEY and SVGAGI. This CDR3 has 13 residues. The CDR3 protein is CASSTSGRRTQYF. Written as DNA, the CDR3 is TGTGCCAGCAGCACCTCGGGTCGGAGGACCCAGTACTTC.

The chain links TRBV6-1 to TRBJ1-4, with 11 bases that match TRBD1. CDR3 size: 16 residues. Losses at the gene ends were 4 bases for V and 7 bases for J; bases not matched to a gene: 8. CDR1 and CDR2 (germline): MNHNS, SASEGT. The chain's CDR3 is CASSGLTGTGGEKLFF. In nucleotides, the CDR3 is TGTGCCAGCAGTGGGCTGACCGGGACAGGGGGTGAAAAACTGTTTTTT.

The chain uses TRBV6-6 and TRBJ2-7, with D possibly TRBD2 on 5 matching bases. Trimming removed 5 bases at V and 7 bases at J, with 18 bases between. The length of the CDR3 is 14 residues. From germline, CDR1 is MNHNY and CDR2 SVGAGI (reference sequence). CDR3 region: CASSLDRASGEQYF. DNA of the CDR3: TGTGCCAGCAGTCTGGACCGGGCCTCGGGGGAGCAGTACTTC.

This clone has only a few counts. The chain has TRBV11-2 and TRBJ1-4; D uncertain. Per the germline V gene, CDR1 is SGHAT and CDR2 is FQNNGV. V was trimmed by 3 bases and J by 8 bases, leaving 7 bases between them. The CDR3 runs to 12 residues. CDR3 region: CASSFAGEKLFF. CDR3 nucleotides: TGTGCCAGCAGCTTTGCGGGGGAAAAACTGTTTTTT.

The chain links TRBV5-5 to TRBJ2-3; D might be TRBD2 (5 bases). Germline loops: CDR1 SGHKS, CDR2 YYEKEE (reference sequence). V was shortened by 7 bases and J by 6 bases, with 15 bases between the two germline ends. The CDR3 spans 13 residues. CDR3 bases: TGTGCCAGCCACGAACGGGGTTGGGATACGCAGTATTTT. This gives the protein CASHERGWDTQYF.

The sample holds many counts of this clone. The chain has TRBV27 and TRBJ1-1; D perhaps matches TRBD1 (6 bases). The CDR3 extends over 14 amino acids. The germline V and J ends were trimmed by 3 bases and 3 bases, with 11 bases remaining between them. Germline CDR1 and CDR2: MNHEY and SMNVEV (reference sequence). CDR3: CASSLNRVHTEAFF. In nucleotides, the CDR3 is TGTGCCAGCAGTTTGAACAGGGTTCACACTGAAGCTTTCTTT.

The chain combines TRBV7-2 with TRBJ2-5, with TRBD2 identical over 7 bases. Germline CDR1 and CDR2: SGHTA and FQGNSA. The V segment lost 4 bases and the J segment 7 bases; nucleotides outside the gene matches: 6. The CDR3 is 13 amino acids. DNA of the CDR3: TGTGCCAGCAGCTCGGGGGGACTCGGGACCCAGTACTTC. Translating gives CASSSGGLGTQYF.

The chain recombines TRBV5-1 with TRBJ2-5; 9 bases align to TRBD1. The junction had 11 bases not matched to a gene; V was cut back by 4 bases and J by 4 bases. Germline V gene data show CDR1 as SGHRS and CDR2 as YFSETQ. This CDR3 has 16 amino acids. The CDR3 spells CASSGGQGPQGETQYF. DNA of the CDR3: TGCGCCAGCAGCGGAGGACAGGGGCCCCAGGGAGAGACCCAGTACTTC.

This clone was detected only a few times. The gene calls are TRBV28 and TRBJ1-4; a possible D gene is TRBD1 (5 bases). The CDR3 sequence is 15 residues long. V lost 2 bases to trimming and J lost 7 bases, with 14 bases between them. Looked up from germline, CDR1 is MDHEN and CDR2 is SYDVKM. The CDR3 loop is CASSLLPRGGEKLFF. The DNA of the CDR3 is TGTGCCAGCAGTTTACTCCCACGCGGGGGTGAAAAACTGTTTTTT. The full variable domain, in which reference TRBV28 and TRBJ1-4 provide the parts outside the CDR3, is DVKVTQSSRYLVKRTGEKVFLECVQDMDHENMFWYRQDPGLGLRLIYFSYDVKMKEKGDIPEGYSVSREKKERFSLILESASTNQTSMYLCASSLLPRGGEKLFFGSGTQLSVL.

The rearrangement joins TRBV9 to TRBJ1-1, with D perhaps TRBD1 (5 bases). The V gene's germline CDR1 is SGDLS and CDR2 YYNGEE. The CDR3 spans 13 residues. V was clipped by 7 bases and J by 0 bases, with 10 bases between them. The CDR3 DNA follows: TGTGCCAGCCAGGGAATCATGAACACTGAAGCTTTCTTT. Translation gives CASQGIMNTEAFF.

V usage is TRBV4-1 and J usage is TRBJ1-2, with 7 bases matching TRBD1. Trimming took 4 bases from V and 7 from J; bases not matched to a gene: 3. This CDR3 is 12 amino acids long. The germline CDR1 and CDR2 sequences are MGHRA and YSYEKL. CDR3: CASSPDRAGYTF. The CDR3 DNA follows: TGCGCCAGCAGCCCCGACAGGGCTGGCTACACCTTC.

This clone was seen a handful of times. V gene TRBV18 combines with J gene TRBJ1-4; D is unresolved. V was cut by 3 bases and J by 6 bases, with 11 bases left in between. The CDR3 is 14 residues long. Per germline, CDR1 KGHSH and CDR2 LQKENI. The CDR3 DNA follows: TGTGCCAGCTCACCGCGGGAAAGTCATGAAAAACTGTTTTTT. Amino acids: CASSPRESHEKLFF.